This T cell receptor beta chain was documented in a study of T cell responses to AZD1222 COVID-19 vaccine. Method: immunoSEQ multiplex PCR; TCRdb's copy keeps in-frame clones and lacks some. The table lists more than 95,000 clones, 90% of them singletons, with 7.2% in the top ten. In this sample, this clone turned up once. Sequencing used peripheral blood, obtained on day 0 of AZD1222 vaccination. This sequence originates from an adult in good health.

CDR3 residues: CASERTSGSNEQFF. For the CDR3, the DNA is TGTGCCAGCGAAAGGACTAGCGGGAGTAATGAGCAGTTCTTC. The V and J genes are TRBV7-2 and TRBJ2-1; 13 nucleotides line up with TRBD2. This CDR3 spans 14 amino acids. Germline CDR1 reads SGHTA; CDR2 reads FQGNSA. V shed 8 bases and J 7 bases; nucleotides not matched to a gene: 5.